This record covers a single T cell receptor (beta chain). Its antigen is unknown. This sample is drawn from a study of shared clonotypes between healthy human individuals. Findings and caveats of the study: Shared across several donors were 5% to 6% of the naive CD4 clonotypes.

The protocol was immunoSEQ multiplex PCR, while the TCRdb copy is restricted to in-frame clones and leaves out a portion. The table lists more than 2 million clones, about 95% of them singletons. Naive CD8 cells lacked CD45RO and underwent positive selection for CCR7, leaving out terminally differentiated effector memory CD45RA+ cells. This CDR3 has 15 residues. V lost 5 bases and J 4 bases, leaving 17 bases between the germline ends. CDR1 is SEHNR, CDR2 FQNEAQ, per germline (reference sequence). The origin of this receptor is a man in his late teens or twenties in good health. The sequenced sample was naive CD8+ T cells sorted from blood. The J gene is TRBJ1-1, the V gene TRBV7-9; D unclear. As DNA, the CDR3 is TGTGCCAGCAGCCCGCTTTCCGGGGTAGTCACTGAAGCTTTCTTT. This translates into CASSPLSGVVTEAFF. Full variable domain (outside the CDR3, taken from reference TRBV7-9 and TRBJ1-1): DTGVSQNPRHKITKRGQNVTFRCDPISEHNRLYWYRQTLGQGPEFLTYFQNEAQLEKSRLLSDRFSAERPKGSFSTLEIQRTEQGDSAMYLCASSPLSGVVTEAFFGQGTRLTVV.